This passage covers 26 T cell receptor beta chains from one sample sequenced in a study of control samples from healthy donors and cancer patients. This table comes from immunoSEQ multiplex PCR, and its TCRdb copy is limited to in-frame clones, with some not included. Of roughly 130,000 clones in the sample, about 88% were seen once. Sequencing input: blood. Receptors were obtained from a man aged 50-60 years in good health.

This clone was counted once. The V gene is TRBV6-5, the J gene TRBJ1-5; the match to TRBD1 covers 7 bases. CDR1 and CDR2 from the germline V gene are MNHEY and SVGAGI. The CDR3 runs 15 residues. Trimming cost V 2 bases and J 0 bases; bases outside gene matches: 1. Here the CDR3 DNA reads TGTGCCAGCAGTTACAGGGGGCTTAGCAATCAGCCCCAGCATTTT. Translated: CASSYRGLSNQPQHF.

The J gene is TRBJ2-1, the V gene TRBV7-8; 9 nucleotides agree with TRBD2. The trim removed 7 bases at V and 3 bases at J, leaving 10 bases unmatched. Per germline, CDR1 SGHVS and CDR2 FQNEAQ. The CDR3 is 16 amino acids. For the CDR3, the DNA is TGTGCCAGCACCCCCACCCTAGCGGGGCACTACAATGAGCAGTTCTTC. Protein product: CASTPTLAGHYNEQFF.

The chain has TRBV30 and TRBJ1-3; D is ambiguous. The CDR3 is made up of 14 amino acids. Trimming removed 3 bases from V and 0 bases from J, with 9 bases in between. CDR1 and CDR2 from the germline V gene are GTSNPN and SVGIG (reference sequence). DNA for the CDR3: TGTGCCTGGAGCCGGAGGCTCTCTGGAAACACCATATATTTT. Encoded protein: CAWSRRLSGNTIYF.

This clone was observed a few times. V is TRBV5-6 and J is TRBJ2-7; 9 bases are shared with TRBD1. This CDR3 comprises 14 residues. CDR1 SGHDT and CDR2 YYEEEE come from the germline V gene. Losses at the gene ends were 4 bases for V and 8 bases for J; bases not matched to a gene: 10. This CDR3 reads CASSPRDRETKQYF. In DNA, the CDR3 is TGTGCCAGCAGCCCCCGGGACAGGGAGACGAAGCAGTACTTC.

This sequence joins TRBV11-3 and TRBJ2-7; D might be TRBD1 (6 bases). This CDR3 has 13 residues. The V gene's germline CDR1 is SGHNT and CDR2 YENEEA. V was shortened by 2 bases and J by 3 bases, with 8 bases between the two germline ends. CDR3 sequence: CASSLSQGYEQYF. The DNA of the CDR3 is TGTGCCAGCAGCTTATCACAGGGCTACGAGCAGTACTTC. The variable domain in full, with the rest retrieved from reference TRBV11-3 and TRBJ2-7, is EAGVVQSPRYKIIEKKQPVAFWCNPISGHNTLYWYLQNLGQGPELLIRYENEEAVDDSQLPKDRFSAERLKGVDSTLKIQPAELGDSAVYLCASSLSQGYEQYFGPGTRLTVT.

V is TRBV24-1 and J is TRBJ2-1; TRBD2 matches 10 bases. CDR1 is KGHDR, CDR2 SFDVKD, per germline. This CDR3 region has 19 residues. V was clipped by 3 bases and J by 4 bases; unmatched bases: 14. The DNA for the CDR3 is TGTGCCACCAGTGATGGGCCATCGCAGCGGGGGGGATTATACAATGAGCAGTTCTTC. Its translation is CATSDGPSQRGGLYNEQFF.

The chain joins TRBV6-5 to TRBJ1-2; 11 positions match TRBD1. Germline V gives CDR1 MNHEY, CDR2 SVGAGI. V dropped 0 bases and J dropped 6; count of bases not matched to a gene: 0. The CDR3 totals 14 residues. CDR3 nucleotide sequence: TGTGCCAGCAGTTACTCGGGACAGGGGGATGGCTACACCTTC. As protein: CASSYSGQGDGYTF.

The V gene is TRBV30, the J gene TRBJ1-1; D perhaps matches TRBD1 (5 bases). With 5 bases removed from V and 2 bases from J, the gap between germline ends came to 15 bases. This CDR3 has 14 residues. Germline CDR1 reads GTSNPN; CDR2 reads SVGIG (reference sequence). CDR3 region: CAWGKDDSNTEAFF. As DNA, the CDR3 is TGTGCCTGGGGGAAAGACGACAGCAACACTGAAGCTTTCTTT.

The chain uses TRBV4-1 and TRBJ1-5, with D uncertain. The V end was cut by 4 bases, the J end by 3 bases, with 10 bases between. Germline V CDR1 and CDR2: MGHRA, YSYEKL. This CDR3 contains 14 residues. CDR3 DNA sequence: TGCGCCAGCAGCCCGGGTGGACCCAATCAGCCCCAGCATTTT. Amino acid sequence: CASSPGGPNQPQHF.

This chain uses TRBV7-9 with TRBJ2-1; TRBD2 might be the D (6 bases). The germline V gene encodes CDR1 SEHNR and CDR2 FQNEAQ (reference sequence). The CDR3 is 15 amino acids. With 1 base removed from V and 8 bases from J, the gap between germline ends came to 15 bases. The CDR3 DNA reads as TGTGCCAGCAGCTTAGTCGCCGGGACTTTATATGAGCAGTTCTTC. Translated: CASSLVAGTLYEQFF.

This clone turned up a few times. The V and J genes are TRBV19 and TRBJ2-2, with D possibly matching TRBD1 (5 bases). CDR1 and CDR2 from the germline V gene are LNHDA and SQIVND (reference sequence). Trimming removed 1 base from V and 0 bases from J, with 9 bases in between. The CDR3 spans 16 residues. The CDR3 region is CASSIVSGTNTGELFF. DNA of the CDR3: TGTGCCAGTAGTATAGTCTCAGGGACGAACACCGGGGAGCTGTTTTTT.

The chain recombines TRBV7-2 with TRBJ1-1; possibly TRBD1 for D (6 bases). The CDR3 is 16 residues long. Trimming left V 4 bases short and J 3 bases short, with 18 bases between. CDR1 is SGHTA, CDR2 FQGNSA, per germline. The CDR3 spells CASSSPGAGRDTEAFF. DNA of the CDR3: TGTGCCAGCAGCTCCCCGGGGGCAGGGAGGGACACTGAAGCTTTCTTT.

This chain uses TRBV7-2 with TRBJ1-1; a weak D match, TRBD1 (6 bases). CDR1 SGHTA and CDR2 FQGNSA come from the germline V gene. Trimming stripped 3 bases from V and 6 bases from J, with 14 bases between. The CDR3 runs 14 residues. The CDR3 is CASSFGQRGSEAFF. The DNA for the CDR3 is TGTGCCAGCAGCTTTGGACAGCGGGGGTCTGAAGCTTTCTTT.

This chain joins TRBV4-1 and TRBJ2-5, with 7 bases that match TRBD1. CDR1 and CDR2 (germline): MGHRA, YSYEKL. The V and J ends lost 4 bases and 3 bases, in that order; junction bases with no gene match: 17. The CDR3 is 18 residues long. DNA of the CDR3: TGCGCCAGCAGCCCAACGTCCGGGACAGCGCAATTAAAAGAGACCCAGTACTTC. Protein sequence: CASSPTSGTAQLKETQYF.

The chain recombines TRBV10-3 with TRBJ2-2; possible D gene TRBD1, 6 bases. The V and J ends lost 9 bases and 2 bases respectively, with 13 bases between them. The germline V gene encodes CDR1 ENHRY and CDR2 SYGVKD. This CDR3 is built from 14 residues. CDR3 bases: TGTGCCATTAGACCCGGGACAAACACCGGGGAGCTGTTTTTT. The encoded protein is CAIRPGTNTGELFF.

The CDR3 reads CASSVGWTGRTGELFF. For the CDR3, the DNA is TGTGCCAGCAGCGTAGGGTGGACAGGACGCACCGGGGAGCTGTTTTTT. The chain has TRBV9 and TRBJ2-2; 7 positions match TRBD1. Unmatched junction bases numbered 6, after V lost 0 bases and J lost 4 bases. CDR3 length equals 16 residues. CDR1 SGDLS and CDR2 YYNGEE come from the germline V gene.

On this clone: A read error may produce the germline difference seen at one junction end. The chain has TRBV6-2 or TRBV6-3 and TRBJ1-4; D unresolved. In germline, CDR1 is MNHEY, CDR2 SVGEGT. The CDR3 extends over 12 amino acids. CDR3 nucleotide sequence: TGTGCCAGCAGTTACTCTCTCAAAGCTCTAAATTTT. Encoded protein: CASSYSLKALNF.

The chain links TRBV7-3 to TRBJ2-1; D may be TRBD2 (6 bases). CDR1 and CDR2 (germline): SGHTA, FQGTGA. The CDR3 is made up of 13 amino acids. Trimming left V 6 bases short and J 6 bases short, with 12 bases between. The CDR3 DNA is TGTGCCAGCAGTTACACGACTAGCAATGAGCAGTTCTTC. It translates to CASSYTTSNEQFF.

J is TRBJ2-5 and V is TRBV5-6, with D tentatively TRBD2 (6 bases). Trimming cost V 0 bases and J 1 base, with 13 bases left between them. The CDR3 has 16 amino acids. CDR1 is SGHDT and CDR2 is YYEEEE in the germline V gene. CDR3 sequence reads: CASSLVGGELQETQYF. CDR3 DNA: TGTGCCAGCAGCTTGGTTGGCGGGGAACTCCAAGAGACCCAGTACTTC.

V gene TRBV18 combines with J gene TRBJ2-5; no firm D call. Germline values: CDR1 KGHSH, CDR2 LQKENI. This CDR3 spans 15 amino acids. Trimming shortened V by 3 bases and J by 5 bases, and 16 bases separated the two germline ends. CDR3 DNA sequence: TGTGCCAGCTCACCCGTCGCAGTGATTAAGGAGACCCAGTACTTC. Residues: CASSPVAVIKETQYF.

CDR3 DNA: TGTGCCAGCAGCCCCGCGATCCCTCAGCCCCAGCATTTT. This encodes CASSPAIPQPQHF. This chain connects TRBV7-2 to TRBJ1-5; no firm D call. Trimming removed 5 bases from V and 6 bases from J, with 11 bases in between. Germline V gene data show CDR1 as SGHTA and CDR2 as FQGNSA. CDR3 size: 13 residues.

This rearrangement joins TRBV24-1 to TRBJ2-5; possibly TRBD2 for D (6 bases). V lost 3 bases and J lost 2, with 9 bases in between. Germline assignment: CDR1 KGHDR and CDR2 SFDVKD. The CDR3 extends over 14 amino acids. The CDR3 DNA reads TGTGCCACCAGTGATCCGGGGGATCAAGAGACCCAGTACTTC. It yields the protein CATSDPGDQETQYF.

The chain employs TRBV6-1 and TRBJ2-7, with D possibly TRBD1 on 7 matching bases. There are 19 residues in the CDR3. V was pared by 0 bases and J by 3 bases, with 24 bases between. Germline V lookup: CDR1 MNHNS, CDR2 SASEGT. The CDR3 bases are TGTGCCAGCAGTGAAGCGGACGGGAGAGGGGGCGAGGTGAGCTACGAGCAGTACTTC. As protein: CASSEADGRGGEVSYEQYF.

The chain uses TRBV7-3 and TRBJ1-2; D is unresolved. The germline gives CDR1 SGHTA, CDR2 FQGTGA. V lost 9 bases and J lost 0, with 14 bases in between. There are 14 residues in the CDR3. This CDR3 is CASMDGTTNYGYTF. The CDR3 region has the DNA TGTGCCAGTATGGACGGAACTACTAACTATGGCTACACCTTC. Variable domain in full (rest from reference TRBV7-3 and TRBJ1-2): GAGVSQTPSNKVTEKGKYVELRCDPISGHTALYWYRQSLGQGPEFLIYFQGTGAADDSGLPNDRFFAVRPEGSVSTLKIQRTERGDSAVYLCASMDGTTNYGYTFGSGTRLTVV.

The chain is built from TRBV6-2 or TRBV6-3 and TRBJ2-3; D might be TRBD1 (7 bases). V lost 0 bases and J lost 3, with 16 bases in between. The CDR3 totals 17 residues. The germline gives CDR1 MNHEY, CDR2 SVGEGT. CDR3 sequence reads: CASSYSSRGDGTDTQYF. DNA of the CDR3: TGTGCCAGCAGTTACTCGAGCAGGGGGGACGGGACAGATACGCAGTATTTT.

The chain carries TRBV11-3 and TRBJ1-1; D is possibly TRBD1 (6 bases). Germline loops: CDR1 SGHNT, CDR2 YENEEA. Trimming took off 6 bases at V and 4 bases at J, with 15 bases between the two ends. This CDR3 is 14 amino acids long. CDR3 nucleotides: TGTGCCAGCAGAACAGGGTTCGGGGGCACTGAAGCTTTCTTT. Its translation is CASRTGFGGTEAFF.